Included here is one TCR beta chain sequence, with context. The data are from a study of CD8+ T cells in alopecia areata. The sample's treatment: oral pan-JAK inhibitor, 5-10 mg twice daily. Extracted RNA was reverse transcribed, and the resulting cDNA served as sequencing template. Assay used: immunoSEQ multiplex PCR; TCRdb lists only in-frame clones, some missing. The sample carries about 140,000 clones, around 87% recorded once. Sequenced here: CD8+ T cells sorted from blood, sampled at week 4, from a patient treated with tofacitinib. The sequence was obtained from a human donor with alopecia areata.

CDR3 in DNA: TGCGCCAGCAGCCAAGATCAGCGGACGGTAAACATTCAGTACTTC. Translated: CASSQDQRTVNIQYF. V usage is TRBV4-1 and J usage is TRBJ2-4, with D tentatively TRBD2 (5 bases). This CDR3 has 15 amino acids. The V end was cut by 0 bases, the J end by 6 bases, with 12 bases between. Germline CDR1 is MGHRA and CDR2 is YSYEKL.